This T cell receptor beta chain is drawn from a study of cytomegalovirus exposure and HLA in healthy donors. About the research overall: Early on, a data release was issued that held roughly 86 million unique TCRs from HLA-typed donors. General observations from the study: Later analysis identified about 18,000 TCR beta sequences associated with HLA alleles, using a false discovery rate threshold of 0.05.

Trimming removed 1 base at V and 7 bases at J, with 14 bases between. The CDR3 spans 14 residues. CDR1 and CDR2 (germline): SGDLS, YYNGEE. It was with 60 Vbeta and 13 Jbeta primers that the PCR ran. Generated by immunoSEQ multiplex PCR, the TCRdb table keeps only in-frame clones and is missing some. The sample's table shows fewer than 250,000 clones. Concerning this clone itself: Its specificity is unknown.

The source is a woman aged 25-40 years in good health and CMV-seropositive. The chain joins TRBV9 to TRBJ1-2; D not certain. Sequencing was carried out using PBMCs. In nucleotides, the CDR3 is TGTGCCAGCAGCGTATACGGGGTCTTCTCTGGCTACACCTTC. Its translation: CASSVYGVFSGYTF.